One and the same sample provided the 31 T cell receptor beta chains below, sequenced in a study of PD-L1 blockade in urothelial cancer. TCRdb's table, derived via immunoSEQ multiplex PCR, lists solely in-frame clones and lacks some. Of 120,000 or so clones listed, roughly 88% are singletons. Stated time point: peripheral blood 6 weeks after treatment start. Material: PBMCs, obtained around atezolizumab (anti-PD-L1) treatment. Source of these receptors: a man aged 45-65 years with urothelial cancer.

V and J are TRBV7-9 and TRBJ2-3; 8 positions match TRBD1. Per germline, CDR1 SEHNR and CDR2 FQNEAQ (reference sequence). The length of the CDR3 is 14 residues. J was trimmed by 6 bases and V by 5 bases; bases with no gene match: 7. The CDR3 DNA sequence: TGTGCCAGCAGCCCAGACAGGGGATGGGATACGCAGTATTTT. It codes for CASSPDRGWDTQYF.

The CDR3 sequence: CASRSDSSPYGYTF. In DNA, the CDR3 is TGTGCCAGCAGGAGCGACAGTTCCCCCTATGGCTACACCTTC. This sequence joins TRBV7-9 and TRBJ1-2, with D perhaps TRBD1 (5 bases). This CDR3 spans 14 amino acids. V was pared by 6 bases and J by 4 bases, with 15 bases between. Germline V gene data show CDR1 as SEHNR and CDR2 as FQNEAQ (reference sequence).

The chain uses TRBV7-8 and TRBJ1-1; D possibly corresponds to TRBD1 (6 bases). Germline V gene sequence: CDR1 SGHVS, CDR2 FQNEAQ. The germline V and J ends were trimmed by 5 bases and 3 bases, with 10 bases remaining between them. The CDR3 is made up of 13 amino acids. The CDR3 DNA follows: TGTGCCAGCAGCGCTCAGGGGTACACTGAAGCTTTCTTT. Its translation: CASSAQGYTEAFF.

The chain combines TRBV2 with TRBJ1-5, with a tentative D call TRBD1 (5 bases). The germline CDR1 and CDR2 sequences are SNHLY and FYNNEI. The V end was cut by 6 bases, the J end by 5 bases, with 17 bases between. The CDR3 is made up of 15 amino acids. The CDR3 region is CASSSGSGGHQPQHF. The DNA for the CDR3 is TGTGCCAGCAGCTCCGGGTCCGGGGGACATCAGCCCCAGCATTTT.

The J gene is TRBJ1-2, the V gene TRBV4-1; 7 bases fit TRBD1. Germline CDR1 MGHRA, CDR2 YSYEKL. The CDR3 runs 16 residues. The junction had 8 bases not matched to a gene; V was cut back by 1 base and J by 3 bases. This CDR3 reads CASSQGDRRGDYGYTF. The CDR3 DNA sequence: TGCGCCAGCAGCCAAGGGGACAGACGCGGGGACTATGGCTACACCTTC.

The J gene is TRBJ1-1, the V gene TRBV18, with no clear D. From germline, CDR1 is KGHSH and CDR2 LQKENI. The V end lost 2 bases, the J end lost 4 bases, and 11 bases lay between the germline ends. CDR3 length equals 14 residues. CDR3: CASSPVTPSTEAFF. CDR3 DNA sequence: TGTGCCAGCTCACCAGTCACCCCTAGCACTGAAGCTTTCTTT.

In DNA, the CDR3 is TGTGCCATCAAGAGGGAATCCTACGAGCAGTACTTC. Translation: CAIKRESYEQYF. The V and J genes are TRBV10-3 and TRBJ2-7, with a possible D match to TRBD2 (5 bases). The CDR3 loop spans 12 amino acids. V was trimmed by 7 bases and J by 1 base, leaving 8 bases between them. Germline loops: CDR1 ENHRY, CDR2 SYGVKD.

The chain is built from TRBV5-1 and TRBJ2-7; 7 nucleotides agree with TRBD2. The CDR3 is made up of 15 amino acids. CDR1 and CDR2 (germline): SGHRS, YFSETQ. Unmatched junction bases numbered 15, after V lost 5 bases and J lost 7 bases. CDR3: CASRGSAGEVREQYF. The CDR3 nucleotides are TGCGCCAGCAGGGGGTCTGCGGGAGAGGTTCGGGAGCAGTACTTC.

The chain couples TRBV7-9 to TRBJ2-3; no reliable D call. The CDR3 extends over 16 amino acids. Per germline, CDR1 SEHNR and CDR2 FQNEAQ (reference sequence). V shed 2 bases and J shed 4 bases, with 16 bases lying between them. In nucleotides, the CDR3 is TGTGCCAGCAGCTTATCGATCGGGTCCTCAGCAGATACGCAGTATTTT. Translating gives CASSLSIGSSADTQYF.

DNA for the CDR3: TGTGCCAGTAGTATAGGGACCGCCGTCCGGACAACCAAAGCTTATGGCTACACCTTC. It translates to CASSIGTAVRTTKAYGYTF. The V and J genes are TRBV19 and TRBJ1-2, with D perhaps matching TRBD1 (5 bases). Trimming took off 1 base at V and 5 bases at J, with 26 bases between the two ends. This CDR3 comprises 19 residues. From germline, CDR1 is LNHDA and CDR2 SQIVND (reference sequence).

This clone was detected only a few times. This rearrangement joins TRBV28 to TRBJ1-2, with D hard to call. V was clipped by 4 bases and J by 8 bases, with 8 bases between them. The CDR3 sequence is 11 residues long. The germline gives CDR1 MDHEN, CDR2 SYDVKM. The CDR3 spells CASSSTGGYTF. CDR3 DNA sequence: TGTGCCAGCAGTTCGACGGGGGGCTACACCTTC.

V and J are TRBV2 and TRBJ2-7; tentative D call: TRBD1 (5 bases). The V end lost 7 bases, the J end lost 3 bases, and 13 bases lay between the germline ends. Germline values: CDR1 SNHLY, CDR2 FYNNEI. The CDR3 is made up of 13 amino acids. DNA of the CDR3: TGTGCCAGCATGTTGGGCAGGGACTACGAGCAGTACTTC. Amino acids: CASMLGRDYEQYF.

The chain combines TRBV7-8 with TRBJ2-1, with 7 bases identical to TRBD1. Looked up from germline, CDR1 is SGHVS and CDR2 is FQNEAQ. This CDR3 region has 13 residues. The V and J ends lost 3 bases and 9 bases, in that order; junction bases with no gene match: 5. CDR3 nucleotide sequence: TGTGCCAGCAGCTTGGACAGGATCAGTGAGCAGTTCTTC. This encodes CASSLDRISEQFF.

V is TRBV7-8 and J is TRBJ2-3; 7 nucleotides align to TRBD2. Germline V gene data show CDR1 as SGHVS and CDR2 as FQNEAQ. V was pared by 1 base and J by 2 bases, with 3 bases of the junction left unmatched. CDR3 size: 15 residues. In DNA form, the CDR3 reads TGTGCCAGCAGCTTAGAGCGGGACCTCACAGATACGCAGTATTTT. Translation gives CASSLERDLTDTQYF.

This CDR3 reads CASSQGQYEQYF. In DNA, the CDR3 is TGTGCCAGCAGCCAGGGACAGTACGAGCAGTACTTC. The rearrangement uses TRBV7-9 and TRBJ2-7; 7 nucleotides line up with TRBD1. V dropped 5 bases and J dropped 4; count of bases not matched to a gene: 2. Germline V gene data show CDR1 as SEHNR and CDR2 as FQNEAQ (reference sequence). The CDR3 is 12 residues long.

The CDR3 spells CASSPRGLAGGDEQYF. The CDR3 coding sequence is TGTGCCAGCAGCCCAAGGGGCCTAGCGGGAGGCGACGAGCAGTACTTC. V gene TRBV11-2 combines with J gene TRBJ2-7; 11 bases match TRBD2. This CDR3 is 16 amino acids long. CDR1 is SGHAT and CDR2 is FQNNGV in the germline V gene. Trimming cost V 5 bases and J 5 bases; bases outside gene matches: 11.

The chain couples TRBV10-3 to TRBJ2-7; 9 bases agree with TRBD1. Germline V gene sequence: CDR1 ENHRY, CDR2 SYGVKD. Losses at the gene ends were 3 bases for V and 4 bases for J; bases not matched to a gene: 7. The CDR3 is made up of 15 amino acids. The chain's CDR3 is CAISDTTGGRYEQYF. The CDR3 DNA reads TGTGCCATCAGTGACACGACAGGGGGTCGGTACGAGCAGTACTTC.

Points on this clone: One junction end does not reproduce the germline sequence, and a read error may be involved. The V gene is TRBV28, the J gene TRBJ2-7; 7 nucleotides line up with TRBD2. Germline V gene data show CDR1 as MDHEN and CDR2 as SYDVKM. The CDR3 has 12 residues. The CDR3 reads CASSFELATLDF. CDR3 in DNA: TGTGCCAGCAGTTTTGAACTAGCGACGCTAGACTTC.

The chain employs TRBV5-6 and TRBJ1-1; D is unclear. Trimming left V 2 bases short and J 5 bases short, with 7 bases between. This CDR3 spans 12 amino acids. Germline CDR1 SGHDT, CDR2 YYEEEE. The CDR3 region has the DNA TGTGCCAGCAGCTTCTCCGGGACTGAAGCTTTCTTT. Translation: CASSFSGTEAFF.

This chain joins TRBV30 and TRBJ1-3, with no clear D. Germline-derived CDR1 and CDR2 are GTSNPN and SVGIG (reference sequence). V lost 0 bases, J lost 4 bases, and 10 bases lay in between. This CDR3 contains 14 residues. The CDR3 is CAWSVTARGNTIYF. The CDR3 nucleotides are TGTGCCTGGAGTGTAACGGCCAGGGGAAACACCATATATTTT.

This clone turned up a few times. The genes are TRBV30 and TRBJ1-6; possible D gene TRBD1, 5 bases. Germline V CDR1 and CDR2: GTSNPN, SVGIG (reference sequence). The CDR3 is 13 residues long. Between the trimmed V and J ends, which lost 2 bases and 7 bases, there was a span of 9 bases. The CDR3 bases are TGTGCCTGGAGTTTGGCAGGGAATTCACCCCTCCACTTT. Its protein is CAWSLAGNSPLHF.

As DNA, the CDR3 is TGTGCCTGGAGTGCCAAACGGGGGAAGCAGCCCCAGCATTTT. It encodes CAWSAKRGKQPQHF. The J gene is TRBJ1-5, the V gene TRBV30; D may be TRBD1 (5 bases). Germline loops: CDR1 GTSNPN, CDR2 SVGIG (reference sequence). The CDR3 is made up of 14 amino acids. V gave up 1 base and J gave up 7 bases, with 14 bases separating them.

This clone came up a few times. Other DNA sequences in the sample encode the same CDR3. V and J are TRBV10-3 and TRBJ1-6; the match to TRBD1 covers 11 bases. CDR1 is ENHRY, CDR2 SYGVKD, per germline. V shed 6 bases, J shed 8 bases, and the junction held 0 bases outside the gene matches. The CDR3 totals 13 residues. CDR3 bases: TGTGCCATCAGGGGACAGGGGGATTCACCCCTCCACTTT. Its protein product is CAIRGQGDSPLHF.

This chain connects TRBV6-5 to TRBJ2-3, with 10 bases aligning to TRBD1. CDR1 and CDR2 (germline): MNHEY, SVGAGI. Trimming cost V 6 bases and J 3 bases; bases outside gene matches: 3. CDR3 length equals 14 residues. The CDR3 DNA is TGTGCCAGCAGCTTGGACAGGGGGACAGATACGCAGTATTTT. It codes for CASSLDRGTDTQYF.

The chain has TRBV5-8 and TRBJ1-5; no definite D call. Trimming removed 4 bases at V and 4 bases at J, with 21 bases between. The CDR3 has 17 residues. Germline CDR1 reads SGHTS; CDR2 reads YDEGEE. This chain's CDR3 is CASSPGIVDITNQPQHF. The CDR3 nucleotides read TGTGCCAGCAGCCCCGGAATTGTTGACATTACGAATCAGCCCCAGCATTTT.

This chain connects TRBV5-6 to TRBJ2-7; the match to TRBD1 covers 8 bases. J was trimmed by 2 bases and V by 5 bases; bases with no gene match: 15. CDR1 and CDR2 from the germline V gene are SGHDT and YYEEEE. CDR3 length: 17 residues. The CDR3 loop reads CASRRWDRTFITYEQYF. The CDR3 nucleotides are TGTGCCAGCAGAAGGTGGGACAGGACTTTTATTACCTACGAGCAGTACTTC.

This clone is a singleton in its sample. The chain has TRBV19 and TRBJ1-5; D not resolved. V lost 9 bases and J lost 1, with 10 bases in between. The germline V gene has CDR1 LNHDA and CDR2 SQIVND (reference sequence). The CDR3 is 13 amino acids. The CDR3 DNA reads TGTGCCAGCACTGACATCAGCAATCAGCCCCAGCATTTT. As protein: CASTDISNQPQHF.

This chain links TRBV11-2 with TRBJ1-1, with D possibly being TRBD1 (6 bases). V lost 1 base and J lost 1, with 10 bases in between. Germline assignment: CDR1 SGHAT and CDR2 FQNNGV. This CDR3 comprises 15 residues. The CDR3 DNA reads TGTGCCAGCAGCTTAGCCAGGGGACAGAACACTGAAGCTTTCTTT. It specifies CASSLARGQNTEAFF.

This sequence joins TRBV28 and TRBJ2-7; 8 nucleotides line up with TRBD2. V gave up 6 bases and J gave up 0 bases; unmatched junction bases: 7. The CDR3 is 15 amino acids. Per germline, CDR1 MDHEN and CDR2 SYDVKM. The CDR3 DNA reads as TGTGCCAGCAGCCTACTAGCGGCGAGCTCCTACGAGCAGTACTTC. This translates into CASSLLAASSYEQYF.

The rearrangement joins TRBV4-1 to TRBJ1-6; no reliable D call. Germline assignment: CDR1 MGHRA and CDR2 YSYEKL. V was cut by 3 bases and J by 0 bases, with 6 bases left in between. CDR3 length equals 15 residues. The CDR3 loop reads CASSQSSSYNSPLHF. In DNA, the CDR3 is TGCGCCAGCAGCCAGTCGAGCTCCTATAATTCACCCCTCCACTTT.

The J gene is TRBJ2-1, the V gene TRBV30; 8 bases are shared with TRBD2. The CDR3 length is 15 residues. V lost 0 bases and J lost 4; bases outside the gene matches: 5. Germline-derived CDR1 and CDR2 are GTSNPN and SVGIG (reference sequence). The CDR3 reads CAWSVTSGQYNEQFF. The CDR3 nucleotides are TGTGCCTGGAGTGTCACTAGCGGCCAATACAATGAGCAGTTCTTC.